The 14 T cell receptor beta chains given below trace back to one sample, sequenced in a study of OX40 agonist ivuxolimab in advanced cancers. TCRdb's table, derived via immunoSEQ multiplex PCR, lists solely in-frame clones and lacks some. The sample lists some 46,000 clones, 85% to 95% occurring once. Sequenced here: CD4+ or CD8+ T cells sorted from blood, sampled in a trial of the OX40 agonist ivuxolimab. Every receptor here comes from an adult with an advanced solid tumor such as melanoma, head and neck, liver or kidney cancer.

The V and J genes are TRBV11-3 and TRBJ2-3; 9 nucleotides line up with TRBD2. The CDR3 has 17 amino acids. CDR1 is SGHNT, CDR2 YENEEA, per germline. V was pared by 4 bases and J by 2 bases, with 10 bases of the junction left unmatched. The CDR3 region has the DNA TGTGCCAGCAGCTCAACTAGCGGGCCCTCCTACACAGATACGCAGTATTTT. Translation: CASSSTSGPSYTDTQYF.

Only one count was recorded for this clone. Different DNA sequences within this sample yield the same CDR3. The chain carries TRBV9 and TRBJ2-7; TRBD1 agrees at 8 bases. Germline assignment: CDR1 SGDLS and CDR2 YYNGEE. After removal of 4 bases from V and 2 bases from J, the junction contained 5 bases not matched to a gene. The CDR3 runs to 14 residues. CDR3 in DNA: TGTGCCAGCAGCCCCGGGACAGGAGCCTACGAGCAGTACTTC. Its translation: CASSPGTGAYEQYF. Together with reference TRBV9 and TRBJ2-7, the CDR3 gives the full variable domain: DSGVTQTPKHLITATGQRVTLRCSPRSGDLSVYWYQQSLDQGLQFLIQYYNGEERAKGNILERFSAQQFPDLHSELNLSSLELGDSALYFCASSPGTGAYEQYFGPGTRLTVT.

The chain is built from TRBV6-4 and TRBJ1-1; TRBD1 agrees at 7 bases. With V trimmed by 0 bases and J by 0 bases, 22 bases remained unmatched. CDR3 length: 22 amino acids. Germline CDR1 is MRHNA and CDR2 is SNTAGT. As DNA, the CDR3 is TGTGCCAGCAGTGACTCGACAGTTCCCAACTTTACAGGGGAGACTATGAACACTGAAGCTTTCTTT. This sequence encodes CASSDSTVPNFTGETMNTEAFF.

The chain uses TRBV29-1 and TRBJ1-2; TRBD1 might be the D (6 bases). Germline V gene sequence: CDR1 SQVTM, CDR2 ANQGSEA. V lost 3 bases to trimming and J lost 1 base, with 9 bases between them. CDR3 length: 13 amino acids. CDR3 nucleotides: TGCAGCGTTGAGACAGGCGATAACTATGGCTACACCTTC. It specifies CSVETGDNYGYTF.

The table lists this clone with a count of one. The chain is built from TRBV6-6 and TRBJ2-7, with D perhaps matching TRBD1 or TRBD2 (5 bases each). Per the germline V gene, CDR1 is MNHNY and CDR2 is SVGAGI (reference sequence). This CDR3 region has 16 residues. The V gene lost 2 bases and the J gene lost 2 bases, with 16 bases spanning the gap. As DNA, the CDR3 is TGTGCCAGCAGTTACCCGAAAGCCGGGGACCCCTACGAGCAGTACTTC. As protein: CASSYPKAGDPYEQYF.

This clone was detected once. In DNA form, the CDR3 reads TGTGCCATCAGTGAGGCCGGGACACCAGAAGCTTTCTTT. Translation: CAISEAGTPEAFF. The chain employs TRBV10-3 and TRBJ1-1; a weak D match, TRBD1 (6 bases). The V gene's germline CDR1 is ENHRY and CDR2 SYGVKD. The ends were cut back, 2 bases at V and 8 bases at J, with 12 bases in the middle. The CDR3 loop spans 13 amino acids.

The gene calls are TRBV2 and TRBJ1-1, with TRBD1 identical over 7 bases. The CDR3 runs to 14 residues. With V trimmed by 6 bases and J by 1 base, 5 bases remained unmatched. Germline-derived CDR1 and CDR2 are SNHLY and FYNNEI. This chain's CDR3 is CASREGQTNTEAFF. The CDR3 nucleotides read TGTGCCAGCAGGGAGGGACAGACGAACACTGAAGCTTTCTTT.

The CDR3 loop is CAWSPGVSSYNEQFF. The DNA of the CDR3 is TGTGCCTGGAGCCCCGGAGTGAGCTCCTACAATGAGCAGTTCTTC. The rearrangement links TRBV30 to TRBJ2-1; D is ambiguous. This CDR3 has 15 amino acids. Per the germline V gene, CDR1 is GTSNPN and CDR2 is SVGIG (reference sequence). The V gene lost 3 bases and the J gene lost 0 bases, with 12 bases spanning the gap.

The count of this clone is one. The V and J genes are TRBV4-2 and TRBJ2-3; 10 bases map to TRBD2. CDR1 and CDR2 (germline): LGHNA, YNFKEQ. The V segment lost 3 bases and the J segment 0 bases; nucleotides outside the gene matches: 6. There are 17 residues in the CDR3. CDR3 residues: CASSQALAGTSTDTQYF. CDR3 nucleotide sequence: TGTGCCAGCAGCCAGGCACTAGCGGGGACTAGCACAGATACGCAGTATTTT.

The chain is built from TRBV4-3 and TRBJ2-7; TRBD2 matches 11 bases. This CDR3 has 18 amino acids. V shed 0 bases and J 3 bases; nucleotides not matched to a gene: 10. Looked up from germline, CDR1 is LGHNA and CDR2 is YSLEER. DNA for the CDR3: TGCGCCAGCAGCCAAGATCGTCTAGCGGGAGGTCTGTTCTACGAGCAGTACTTC. Encoded protein: CASSQDRLAGGLFYEQYF.

This chain uses TRBV4-2 with TRBJ2-7, with 7 nucleotides matching TRBD2. With 0 bases clipped from V and 2 bases from J, the junction kept 19 bases outside the gene matches. This CDR3 contains 20 residues. Germline CDR1 and CDR2: LGHNA and YNFKEQ. The CDR3 here is CASSQDPLGGLDSLAYEQYF. The CDR3 region has the DNA TGTGCCAGCAGCCAAGACCCCCTAGGAGGACTAGACAGCCTCGCCTACGAGCAGTACTTC.

The CDR3 DNA reads as TGTGCCAGCATGGGACTAGCGGACTACGAGCAGTACTTC. Protein: CASMGLADYEQYF. This chain connects TRBV27 to TRBJ2-7, with 11 bases fitting TRBD2. With V trimmed by 7 bases and J by 3 bases, 2 bases remained unmatched. In germline, CDR1 is MNHEY, CDR2 SMNVEV (reference sequence). The CDR3 length is 13 residues.

The chain combines TRBV7-2 with TRBJ1-5, with D unresolved. The ends were cut back, 1 base at V and 4 bases at J, with 11 bases in the middle. Germline CDR1 and CDR2: SGHTA and FQGNSA. The CDR3 totals 15 residues. CDR3 nucleotide sequence: TGTGCCAGCAGCTTAGGATGGACCCAAAATCAGCCCCAGCATTTT. Translated, it gives CASSLGWTQNQPQHF.

The rearrangement uses TRBV5-6 and TRBJ1-2; D may be TRBD1 (6 bases). With 4 bases removed from V and 0 bases from J, the gap between germline ends came to 13 bases. The germline V gene encodes CDR1 SGHDT and CDR2 YYEEEE. This CDR3 spans 15 amino acids. CDR3 in amino acids: CASSAQGWPNYGYTF. In DNA, the CDR3 is TGTGCCAGCAGCGCTCAGGGGTGGCCTAACTATGGCTACACCTTC.